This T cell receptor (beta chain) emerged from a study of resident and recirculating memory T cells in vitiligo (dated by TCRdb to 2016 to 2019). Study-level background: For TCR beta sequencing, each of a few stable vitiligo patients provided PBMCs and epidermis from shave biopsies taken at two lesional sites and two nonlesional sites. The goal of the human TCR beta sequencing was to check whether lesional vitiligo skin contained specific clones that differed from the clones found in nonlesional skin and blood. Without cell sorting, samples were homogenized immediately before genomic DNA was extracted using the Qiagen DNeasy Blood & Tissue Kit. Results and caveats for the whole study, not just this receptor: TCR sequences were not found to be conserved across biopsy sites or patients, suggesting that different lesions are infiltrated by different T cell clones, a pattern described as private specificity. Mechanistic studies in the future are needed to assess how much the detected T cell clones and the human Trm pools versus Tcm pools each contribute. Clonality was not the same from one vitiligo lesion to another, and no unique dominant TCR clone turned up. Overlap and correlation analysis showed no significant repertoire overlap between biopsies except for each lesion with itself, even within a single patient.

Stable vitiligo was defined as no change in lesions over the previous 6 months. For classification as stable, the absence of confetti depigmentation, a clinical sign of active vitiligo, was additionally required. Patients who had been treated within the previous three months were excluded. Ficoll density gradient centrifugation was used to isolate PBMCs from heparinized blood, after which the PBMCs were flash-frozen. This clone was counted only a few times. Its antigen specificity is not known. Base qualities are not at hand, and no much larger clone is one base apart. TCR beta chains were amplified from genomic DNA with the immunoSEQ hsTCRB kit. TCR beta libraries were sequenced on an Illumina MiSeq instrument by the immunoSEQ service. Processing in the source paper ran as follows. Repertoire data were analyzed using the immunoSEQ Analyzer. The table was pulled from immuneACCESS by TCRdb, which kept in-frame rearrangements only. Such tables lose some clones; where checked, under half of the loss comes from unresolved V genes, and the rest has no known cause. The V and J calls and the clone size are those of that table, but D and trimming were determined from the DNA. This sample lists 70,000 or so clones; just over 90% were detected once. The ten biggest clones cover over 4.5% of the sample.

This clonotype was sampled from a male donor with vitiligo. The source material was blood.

The CDR3 protein: CASRDRDRSPLHF. The nucleotide sequence reads as follows: TGTGCCAGCCGGGACAGGGACCGTTCACCCCTCCACTTT. The chain is encoded by TRBV6-5 joined to TRBJ1-6; 9 central bases correspond to TRBD1. There are 13 amino acids in the CDR3, from cysteine to phenylalanine inclusive. The DNA shown is the 39-base CDR3, in frame from base 1. CDR1 is given as MNHEY and CDR2 as SVGAGI, both from the germline V gene. V ends up 8 bases short and J 9 bases short, with an unmatched junction base count of 5.